This TCR beta chain was identified during a study of a mutant IDH1 vaccine in newly diagnosed glioma. The overall study: First vaccine doses came 4-6 weeks after radiotherapy alone, or with temozolomide cycles. Former treatment meant radiotherapy, temozolomide, or both; the majority had gotten both.

Germline CDR1 is MNHEY and CDR2 is SVGAGI. The V gene end was trimmed by 2 bases and the J gene end by 3 bases; junction bases not matched to a gene: 3. This CDR3 has 15 amino acids. Noted time point: week 5, during vaccination. Each vaccine dose was 300 ug of mutant IDH1 20-mer peptide, with topical imiquimod. Each donor presented with a new WHO grade 3 or 4 astrocytoma that tested IDH1-mutant and showed ATRX loss. Clones were read by immunoSEQ multiplex PCR, and TCRdb kept only the in-frame ones, dropping some. The table records over 50,000 clones, around 90% of them present only once. On this clone itself: Its antigen is unidentified.

This chain links TRBV6-5 with TRBJ2-1, with 8 bases aligning to TRBD1. The sequencing used PBMCs, collected from a glioma patient whose treatment included an IDH1 peptide vaccine. The receptor comes from a woman aged 40 to 49 with glioma. The CDR3 DNA sequence: TGTGCCAGCAGTTACCGACAGGGGAACTACAATGAGCAGTTCTTC. Protein product: CASSYRQGNYNEQFF.